Shown below are 26 T cell receptor beta chains from a single sample sequenced in a study of blood T cells in healthy people across ages. A second PCR of 7 to 11 cycles used a sample-barcoded 5' primer and a J-beta primer mix. TCRdb re-derived calls from the 5' RACE reads in MiXCR, one entry per CDR3 protein. The sample carries about 1.6 million distinct CDR3 sequences, 30% to 35% recorded once. Input material: blood. Receptors were obtained from a woman aged 25 to 39 in good health.

This clonotype was seen many times. This chain joins TRBV6-2 or TRBV6-3 and TRBJ2-3; 9 positions agree with TRBD2. J was trimmed by 6 bases and V by 4 bases; bases with no gene match: 11. Per germline, CDR1 MNHEY and CDR2 SVGEGT. CDR3 length: 16 amino acids. CDR3 sequence: CASSFTRRTSADTQYF. CDR3 coding DNA: TGTGCCAGCAGTTTCACCCGGCGGACTAGCGCGGATACGCAGTATTTT.

This clonotype turned up a few times. The gene calls are TRBV12-5 and TRBJ2-1; D is possibly TRBD1 or TRBD2 (5 bases each). The CDR3 is 16 amino acids. CDR1 and CDR2 from the germline V gene are LGHNT and FRNRAP. Deletions cut 2 bases from V and 1 base from J, with 12 bases between. The CDR3 nucleotides are TGTGCTAGTGGTTTGCGGCTGAGGGGTTCCTACAATGAGCAGTTCTTC. It codes for CASGLRLRGSYNEQFF.

The chain is built from TRBV2 and TRBJ2-7; 9 positions agree with TRBD1. The CDR3 is 14 residues long. CDR1 and CDR2 from the germline V gene are SNHLY and FYNNEI. Trimming cost V 7 bases and J 2 bases; bases outside gene matches: 6. The DNA of the CDR3 is TGTGCCAGCACCCGCAGGGACAGGGCCTACGAGCAGTACTTC. Its translation is CASTRRDRAYEQYF.

This clonotype came up a few times. J is TRBJ2-5 and V is TRBV3-1; unclear D gene. Per germline, CDR1 LGHDT and CDR2 YNNKEL (reference sequence). The CDR3 is made up of 13 amino acids. The V end was cut by 1 base, the J end by 4 bases, with 7 bases between. The CDR3 spells CASSQASTETQYF. The CDR3 DNA sequence: TGTGCCAGCAGCCAAGCGTCCACAGAGACCCAGTACTTC.

The V call is TRBV9, the J call TRBJ2-4; 7 bases map to TRBD2. Trimming at V came to 0 bases and at J to 0 bases, leaving 3 bases not matched to a gene. This CDR3 comprises 16 residues. Looked up from germline, CDR1 is SGDLS and CDR2 is YYNGEE. CDR3 protein: CASSVGIAGAKNIQYF. As DNA, the CDR3 is TGTGCCAGCAGCGTAGGAATAGCGGGAGCCAAAAACATTCAGTACTTC.

This clonotype was recorded many times. V and J are TRBV6-1 and TRBJ2-5; possibly TRBD1 for D (6 bases). The germline V gene encodes CDR1 MNHNS and CDR2 SASEGT. The CDR3 contains 12 residues. With 8 bases removed from V and 5 bases from J, the gap between germline ends came to 12 bases. This CDR3 is CASAGQRETQYF. CDR3 nucleotides: TGTGCCAGCGCTGGACAGAGGGAGACCCAGTACTTC.

Only a few counts were recorded for this clonotype. J is TRBJ1-2 and V is TRBV6-5, with D unclear. The CDR3 length is 15 residues. Germline V CDR1 and CDR2: MNHEY, SVGAGI. Trimming pared 6 bases from V and 0 bases from J, leaving 14 bases between. In nucleotides, the CDR3 is TGTGCCAGCAGCCCTATTGGAACAACTAACTATGGCTACACCTTC. Its translation is CASSPIGTTNYGYTF.

The rearrangement joins TRBV11-2 to TRBJ1-1, with D possibly matching TRBD1 (5 bases). Trimming removed 5 bases at V and 10 bases at J, with 14 bases between. The germline gives CDR1 SGHAT, CDR2 FQNNGV. The CDR3 covers 12 residues. The CDR3: CASSLERGTAFF. The CDR3 DNA reads as TGTGCCAGCAGCCTCGAACGGGGCACAGCTTTCTTT.

Many counts were recorded for this clonotype. The chain recombines TRBV15 with TRBJ1-5, with D perhaps TRBD1 (5 bases). There are 20 residues in the CDR3. Per germline, CDR1 LNHNV and CDR2 YYDKDF (reference sequence). The V gene lost 0 bases and the J gene lost 4 bases, with 25 bases spanning the gap. The CDR3 loop is CATSRDRALRRGEVNQPQHF. CDR3 nucleotides: TGTGCCACCAGCAGAGATAGGGCCCTAAGGCGAGGGGAGGTTAATCAGCCCCAGCATTTT.

This clonotype was observed many times. The chain recombines TRBV6-1 with TRBJ2-1, with TRBD2 matching over 13 bases. CDR1 MNHNS and CDR2 SASEGT come from the germline V gene. The junction had 1 base not matched to a gene; V was cut back by 5 bases and J by 6 bases. The CDR3 spans 14 residues. The CDR3, as DNA: TGTGCCAGCAGTCGACTAGCGGGGGGCAATGAGCAGTTCTTC. Its protein product is CASSRLAGGNEQFF.

The CDR3 DNA is TGTGCCAGCAGCTTAGCAGGGGGACTAGGAGCAGAGACCCAGTACTTC. Translating gives CASSLAGGLGAETQYF. The rearrangement uses TRBV11-1 and TRBJ2-7, with 8 bases lining up with TRBD2. The DNA end is a closer match to TRBJ2-5, so the J assignment may be wrong. CDR1 is SGHAT and CDR2 is FQDESV in the germline V gene (reference sequence). The CDR3 contains 16 residues.

This clonotype has more than one count but fewer than ten. The chain has TRBV20-1 and TRBJ2-5; D could derive from TRBD1 or TRBD2 (5 bases each). The CDR3 runs 13 residues. Trimming left V 5 bases short and J 2 bases short, with 12 bases between. Germline CDR1 reads DFQATT; CDR2 reads SNEGSKA (reference sequence). The CDR3 spells CSASGTRQETQYF. CDR3 sequence (DNA): TGCAGTGCTTCCGGGACGCGACAAGAGACCCAGTACTTC.

This clonotype showed up just a few times. The gene calls are TRBV6-1 and TRBJ1-2, with TRBD1 matching over 12 bases. The CDR3 is 15 residues long. The germline CDR1 and CDR2 sequences are MNHNS and SASEGT. V was clipped by 6 bases and J by 3 bases; unmatched bases: 5. The CDR3 DNA follows: TGTGCCAGCAGGACGGGACAGGGGGCTCACTATGGCTACACCTTC. Translating gives CASRTGQGAHYGYTF.

This clonotype was found a few times. The chain is built from TRBV24-1 and TRBJ2-5, with 15 bases lining up with TRBD2. In germline, CDR1 is KGHDR, CDR2 SFDVKD. Trimming at V came to 4 bases and at J to 11 bases, leaving 16 bases not matched to a gene. This CDR3 has 18 residues. The CDR3 DNA follows: TGTGCCACCAGTGACCGGACTAGCGGGAGGGCCGGGGGTAATGAGCAGTACTTC. It yields the protein CATSDRTSGRAGGNEQYF.

In this sample, this clonotype turned up many times. The V and J genes are TRBV20-1 and TRBJ2-3; D not resolved. The CDR3 sequence is 12 residues long. Trimming pared 8 bases from V and 2 bases from J, leaving 11 bases between. From germline, CDR1 is DFQATT and CDR2 SNEGSKA (reference sequence). In nucleotides, the CDR3 is TGCAGTTGTGTGGGAAACACAGATACGCAGTATTTT. Translation: CSCVGNTDTQYF.

In this sample, this clonotype turned up a few times. The V call is TRBV20-1, the J call TRBJ2-6; 8 nucleotides match TRBD1. The germline gives CDR1 DFQATT, CDR2 SNEGSKA (reference sequence). The length of the CDR3 is 16 residues. V shed 6 bases and J 4 bases; nucleotides not matched to a gene: 11. The CDR3 protein is CSAADRALYGANVLTF. The CDR3 region has the DNA TGCAGTGCCGCGGACAGGGCATTGTACGGGGCCAACGTCCTGACTTTC.

The sample holds a few counts of this clonotype. V usage is TRBV3-1 and J usage is TRBJ2-5; TRBD1 matches 10 bases. With V trimmed by 2 bases and J by 4 bases, 7 bases remained unmatched. Germline V gene sequence: CDR1 LGHDT, CDR2 YNNKEL (reference sequence). The CDR3 sequence is 16 residues long. Here the CDR3 DNA reads TGTGCCAGCAGCCAACGACAGGGGGCCTTTGGAGAGACCCAGTACTTC. The encoded protein is CASSQRQGAFGETQYF.

The rearrangement uses TRBV20-1 and TRBJ2-7; D unclear. This CDR3 is 10 amino acids long. V was shortened by 2 bases and J by 6 bases, with 5 bases between the two germline ends. Germline V gene data show CDR1 as DFQATT and CDR2 as SNEGSKA (reference sequence). Here the CDR3 reads CSARRLEQYF. In DNA form, the CDR3 reads TGCAGTGCTAGACGGCTCGAGCAGTACTTC.

This clonotype was seen only a few times. CDR3 nucleotide sequence: TGTGCCAGCAGCCCCTGGGGGGTGAACACTGAAGCTTTCTTT. Translating gives CASSPWGVNTEAFF. J is TRBJ1-1 and V is TRBV27, with TRBD1 as a possible D gene (5 bases). The V gene's germline CDR1 is MNHEY and CDR2 SMNVEV (reference sequence). Trimming removed 6 bases from V and 0 bases from J, with 11 bases in between. The CDR3 spans 14 residues.

As regards this clonotype: This sequence may be a read error, since a much larger clone differs from it by one base. The chain uses TRBV6-6 and TRBJ1-2; TRBD1 is a possible D gene (5 bases). Germline assignment: CDR1 MNHNY and CDR2 SVGAGI (reference sequence). The CDR3 has 13 residues. CDR3 sequence (DNA): TGTACCAGCAGTTACCGGGGGAGCTATGGCTACACCTTC. It is translated as CTSSYRGSYGYTF.

In this sample, this clonotype turned up a few times. The chain employs TRBV11-2 and TRBJ2-1, with D hard to call. Germline lookup yields CDR1 SGHAT and CDR2 FQNNGV. CDR3 size: 16 residues. The germline V and J ends were trimmed by 1 base and 0 bases, with 10 bases remaining between them. The CDR3: CASSLAVSRSYNEQFF. CDR3 DNA sequence: TGTGCCAGCAGCTTAGCAGTGTCGCGCTCCTACAATGAGCAGTTCTTC. Complete variable domain (other parts from reference TRBV11-2 and TRBJ2-1): EAGVAQSPRYKIIEKRQSVAFWCNPISGHATLYWYQQILGQGPKLLIQFQNNGVVDDSQLPKDRFSAERLKGVDSTLKIQPAKLEDSAVYLCASSLAVSRSYNEQFFGPGTRLTVL.

There are a few counts of this clonotype. V and J are TRBV6-6 and TRBJ2-1; 9 nucleotides match TRBD1. The CDR3 runs to 14 residues. Trimming removed 6 bases from V and 8 bases from J; junction bases left unmatched: 8. The V gene's germline CDR1 is MNHNY and CDR2 SVGAGI (reference sequence). In DNA, the CDR3 is TGTGCCAGCAGAACTCGACAGGGGGGTGATGAGCAGTTCTTC. Protein product: CASRTRQGGDEQFF.

The J gene is TRBJ2-3, the V gene TRBV29-1; 8 bases agree with TRBD2. J was trimmed by 2 bases and V by 5 bases; bases with no gene match: 3. CDR1 and CDR2 from the germline V gene are SQVTM and ANQGSEA. This CDR3 has 13 residues. CDR3 DNA: TGCAGCGTTAGCGGGAGCCCCACAGATACGCAGTATTTT. This gives the protein CSVSGSPTDTQYF.

This clonotype was observed many times. DNA for the CDR3: TGTGCCATCAGGGCTGACAGGGATATTTCCTTAGAGTACTTC. Encoded protein: CAIRADRDISLEYF. This chain connects TRBV10-3 to TRBJ2-7; 7 bases agree with TRBD1. Trimming cost V 6 bases and J 11 bases; bases outside gene matches: 16. Germline-derived CDR1 and CDR2 are ENHRY and SYGVKD. CDR3 length: 14 residues.

This clonotype showed up just a few times. This chain links TRBV20-1 with TRBJ1-5, with D hard to call. Trimming stripped 0 bases from V and 0 bases from J, with 9 bases between. The CDR3 extends over 15 amino acids. CDR1 and CDR2 (germline): DFQATT, SNEGSKA (reference sequence). This CDR3 reads CSARDKGASNQPQHF. CDR3 nucleotide sequence: TGCAGTGCTAGAGATAAAGGTGCTAGCAATCAGCCCCAGCATTTT.

The table lists this clonotype with a few counts. The rearrangement links TRBV6-2 or TRBV6-3 to TRBJ2-3, with 9 bases matching TRBD2. The CDR3 runs to 17 residues. Germline V gene sequence: CDR1 MNHEY, CDR2 SVGEGT. With 4 bases clipped from V and 4 bases from J, the junction kept 12 bases outside the gene matches. The CDR3 nucleotides read TGTGCCAGCAGTTTGGACGGGTGGCGGGGGGGGCCAGATACGCAGTATTTT. Translation gives CASSLDGWRGGPDTQYF.